The subject of this entry is one T cell receptor (beta chain). The authors' processing: Reference gene primer amplification in the assay estimated nucleated cell counts. TCRdb's copy holds only in-frame clones and misses some; the assay was immunoSEQ multiplex PCR. V and J calls and clone size are copied from that table; D and trimming were computed from the DNA. The data hold some 120,000 clones, with 60% to 80% observed a single time. This sample is part of a study of blood T cell repertoires in COVID-19. Overall study context: Samples of COVID-19 (acute and convalescent) were obtained from the United States, Italy and Spain. Sources were T cells, B-cell-depleted T cells, or PBMCs; the material itself was cDNA or gDNA.

Germline CDR1 MNHEY, CDR2 SVGEGT. Trimming stripped 5 bases from V and 5 bases from J, with 15 bases between. This CDR3 spans 14 amino acids. The source of this sequence is a human donor in a cohort sampled during active COVID-19. Sample: peripheral blood. The gene calls are TRBV6-2 or TRBV6-3 and TRBJ2-5; D is perhaps TRBD1 (7 bases). The CDR3 here is CASSGGGQGETQYF. The CDR3 coding sequence is TGTGCCAGCAGTGGAGGGGGCCAGGGGGAGACCCAGTACTTC.